These T cell receptor beta chains were read from a single sample in a study of OX40 agonist ivuxolimab in advanced cancers. Sequencing used immunoSEQ multiplex PCR; TCRdb keeps in-frame clones, though not all of them. The sample yields almost 90,000 clones, roughly 91% seen once. The sample here was CD4+ or CD8+ T cells sorted from blood, taken in a trial of the OX40 agonist ivuxolimab. The receptors derive from an adult with an advanced solid tumor such as melanoma, head and neck, liver or kidney cancer. CDR3s include the opening cysteine and the closing phenylalanine or tryptophan. D genes are given only for firm matches. The size of a clone is reported for some rows only, either as once, few or many, or as a class for expanded clones.

cdr3_nt	cdr3_aa	v_call	j_call	d_call	clone_size
TGTGCCAGCTCCAGGGGGGTGCTGAACACTGAAGCTTTCTTT	CASSRGVLNTEAFF	TRBV14	TRBJ1-1	TRBD1	once
TGTGCCAGCAGCCCCAGACTAGCGGGGGTACCCGGGGAGCTGTTTTTT	CASSPRLAGVPGELFF	TRBV7-6	TRBJ2-2	TRBD2	.
TGCGCCAGCAGCTTTTCGGGAGTCACTGAAGCTTTCTTT	CASSFSGVTEAFF	TRBV7-3	TRBJ1-1	.	.
TGTGCCAGCAGGATGACTAGCGGGGTCTACAATGAGCAGTTCTTC	CASRMTSGVYNEQFF	TRBV6-6	TRBJ2-1	TRBD2	.
TGTGCCAGCAGTTCCCGGGGCCTCTCTAACTATGGCTACACCTTC	CASSSRGLSNYGYTF	TRBV28	TRBJ1-2	.	.
TGTGCCACCAGCAGAGATCAAGTCGCGGGGGGAAACACCATATATTTT	CATSRDQVAGGNTIYF	TRBV15	TRBJ1-3	.	.
TGCGCCAGCAGCCCCCTAATCGCCCCAGCCGGGGAGCTGTTTTTT	CASSPLIAPAGELFF	TRBV4-1	TRBJ2-2	.	.
TGTGCCAGCAGCTATGTGCGGGACTTGAACACTGAAGCTTTCTTT	CASSYVRDLNTEAFF	TRBV7-2	TRBJ1-1	.	.
TGCAGCGTTTCCCAGGGTAGTGGCGCCGGGGAGCTGTTTTTT	CSVSQGSGAGELFF	TRBV29-1	TRBJ2-2	.	once
TGTGCCAGCAGCAAGGCGGCTAGCGCAAACTACGAGCAGTACTTC	CASSKAASANYEQYF	TRBV28	TRBJ2-7	.	.
TGTGCCACCGGATGGGGTGGACAGGGGGGACAAGAGACCCAGTACTTC	CATGWGGQGGQETQYF	TRBV15	TRBJ2-5	TRBD1	.
TGTGCCAGCAGTTTTGGGCCCGGGAAAGTAGCGGGGGAAGAGACCCAGTACTTC	CASSFGPGKVAGEETQYF	TRBV28	TRBJ2-5	TRBD2	once
TGTGCCAGCAGCCCCCGCCAGGGCTCCTACGAGCAGTACTTC	CASSPRQGSYEQYF	TRBV28	TRBJ2-7	.	.
TGCGCCAGCAGCCAGGGAGCAGGGATGGGCGAAAAACTGTTTTTT	CASSQGAGMGEKLFF	TRBV5-1	TRBJ1-4	.	.
TGTGCCAGCAGCTTAGAGGGTCAGAATAATTCACCCCTCCACTTT	CASSLEGQNNSPLHF	TRBV7-6	TRBJ1-6	.	.
TGCAGCGTGGCCGACTCGAACAATGAGCAGTTCTTC	CSVADSNNEQFF	TRBV29-1	TRBJ2-1	.	.
TGCGCCAGCAGCTTGGGCTCCAGCTCCTACAATGAGCAGTTCTTC	CASSLGSSSYNEQFF	TRBV5-1	TRBJ2-1	.	.
TGTGCCAGCAGCTTGGGGCTAGCCCGCGGGGTAAATGAGCAGTTCTTC	CASSLGLARGVNEQFF	TRBV5-4	TRBJ2-1	.	.
TGTGCCAGCAGTCCCGCCTCGGGTAGGGGGCGGGCCGGGGGCTACGAGCAGTACTTC	CASSPASGRGRAGGYEQYF	TRBV27	TRBJ2-7	.	.
TGTGCCAGCAGCGTACTAGCGCTTAACAATGAGCAGTTCTTC	CASSVLALNNEQFF	TRBV9	TRBJ2-1	.	.
TGTGCCAGCAGTACCAGACAGGGCAATGAGCAGTTCTTC	CASSTRQGNEQFF	TRBV28	TRBJ2-1	TRBD1	.
TGTGCCAGCAGCCCGGCTGTGCAAGAGACCCAGTACTTC	CASSPAVQETQYF	TRBV7-8	TRBJ2-5	.	.
TGTGCCAGCAGCGACAGGGTACCTACGCAGTATTTT	CASSDRVPTQYF	TRBV7-2	TRBJ2-3	TRBD1	.
TGCGCCAGCAGATGGGGTTTCGGAAGCACAGATACGCAGTATTTT	CASRWGFGSTDTQYF	TRBV4-1	TRBJ2-3	.	.
TGTGCCAGCTCACTTGATAAAGGGGGTTGGACTGAAGCTTTCTTT	CASSLDKGGWTEAFF	TRBV18	TRBJ1-1	.	.
TGTGCCAGCAGCGAGTATCCAAGTGCAGATACGCAGTATTTT	CASSEYPSADTQYF	TRBV9	TRBJ2-3	.	.
TGTGCCAGCAGCTCGAGACAGGGAGGTGGCTACACCTTC	CASSSRQGGGYTF	TRBV7-9	TRBJ1-2	TRBD1	.
TGCGCCAGCAGCTCGGAAGGGACAGAAACTAACTATGGCTACACCTTC	CASSSEGTETNYGYTF	TRBV5-1	TRBJ1-2	TRBD1	.
TGTGCCAGCAGCTTACTAGGGCCTAGCGGCATTTTCTACAATGAGCAGTTCTTC	CASSLLGPSGIFYNEQFF	TRBV7-6	TRBJ2-1	TRBD2	.
TGTGCCAGCAGGCCCGGGACAGGGGTCGGGGAGCTGTTTTTT	CASRPGTGVGELFF	TRBV6-6	TRBJ2-2	TRBD1	.
TGTGCCAGCAGTGAACCGACAGGGGGAGACTACGAGCAGTACTTC	CASSEPTGGDYEQYF	TRBV25-1	TRBJ2-7	TRBD1	.
TGTGCCAGCAGCTCACCGGGCCCCCCCTACGAGCAGTACTTC	CASSSPGPPYEQYF	TRBV28	TRBJ2-7	.	once
TGTGCCAGCAGCTTAGTTCGCGGGGGGGCCCAGACCCAGTACTTC	CASSLVRGGAQTQYF	TRBV7-2	TRBJ2-5	TRBD2	.
TGTGCCAGCAGCCTCCTGATCAGCTCCTACAATGAGCAGTTCTTC	CASSLLISSYNEQFF	TRBV9	TRBJ2-1	.	.
TGTGCCAGCAGTTTCAAGGGAGTTGGCAATCAGCCCCAGCATTTT	CASSFKGVGNQPQHF	TRBV28	TRBJ1-5	.	.
TGCGCCAGCAGCCAAAGTTTGGACAGGGCTTCCACGCATGGCTACACCTTC	CASSQSLDRASTHGYTF	TRBV4-1	TRBJ1-2	TRBD1	.